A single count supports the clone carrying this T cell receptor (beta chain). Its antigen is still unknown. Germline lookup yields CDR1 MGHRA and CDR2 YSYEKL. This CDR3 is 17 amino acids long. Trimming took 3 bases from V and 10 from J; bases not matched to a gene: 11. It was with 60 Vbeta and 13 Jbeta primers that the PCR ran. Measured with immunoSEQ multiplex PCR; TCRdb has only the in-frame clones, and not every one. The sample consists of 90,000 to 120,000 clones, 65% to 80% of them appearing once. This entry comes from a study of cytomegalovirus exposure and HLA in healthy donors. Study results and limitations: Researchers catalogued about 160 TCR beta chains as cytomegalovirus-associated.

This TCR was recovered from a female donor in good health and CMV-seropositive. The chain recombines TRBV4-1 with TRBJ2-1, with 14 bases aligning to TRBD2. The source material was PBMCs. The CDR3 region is CASSQQRLAGGPYEQFF. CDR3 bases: TGCGCCAGCAGCCAGCAAAGACTAGCGGGAGGGCCTTACGAGCAGTTCTTC.